The clone carrying this T cell receptor (beta chain) was detected only once. Its target is not known. Clones were sequenced by immunoSEQ multiplex PCR, and TCRdb holds only the in-frame ones, with some missing. The sample lists 15,000 to 20,000 clones, about 72% occurring once. The source of the sample is a study of somatic mutations in cytotoxic T cells in rheumatoid arthritis. Whole-study context: Before any treatment began, roughly 30 ml EDTA peripheral blood was collected from patients right after diagnosis.

Once isolated by positive magnetic bead selection, the CD4+ and CD8+ cells had their purity checked by flow cytometry. Study-wide findings and caveats: Patients with a largest CD8+ clone exceeding 20% of CD8+ cells numbered about an eighth of the roughly 60. The authors did not know the antigen targets of the expanded CD8+ clones.

Sequences were obtained from CD8+ T cells sorted from blood. This receptor was taken from an adult with rheumatoid arthritis.

As DNA, the CDR3 is TGTGCCATCGTCCCGCCCATGACGGCAGATACGCAGTATTTT. Translating gives CAIVPPMTADTQYF. The rearrangement uses TRBV6-1 and TRBJ2-3; D is uncertain. Trimming stripped 10 bases from V and 4 bases from J, with 18 bases between. Germline V CDR1 and CDR2: MNHNS, SASEGT. The CDR3 loop spans 14 amino acids.